The following is a T cell receptor beta chain sequence with its context. Its target is unknown. Libraries were prepared by immunoSEQ multiplex PCR; TCRdb keeps only in-frame clonotypes and omits some of them. The profile shows more than 300,000 clones, more than 80% of them singletons. This sample was taken from a study of cytomegalovirus exposure and HLA in healthy donors. Findings of the study overall: The dataset shows that most TCR sequences were rare, while some public TCRs occurred in many donors. Reported results showed that the classifier diagnosed cytomegalovirus status with high specificity and sensitivity.

The V and J ends lost 6 bases and 4 bases respectively, with 16 bases between them. The CDR3 has 14 residues. Germline assignment: CDR1 MNHEY and CDR2 SVGAGI. The chain links TRBV6-5 to TRBJ2-7; possible D gene TRBD1, 6 bases. This TCR was recovered from a woman under 30 in good health and CMV-seronegative. Sequenced: PBMCs. CDR3 in DNA: TGTGCCAGCAGATCTAACAGGGAAGTGTACGAGCAGTACTTC. Translated: CASRSNREVYEQYF.